Each of the 9 T cell receptor beta chains below was sequenced from the same sample in a study of T cells in women clearing cervical HPV infection. Using immunoSEQ multiplex PCR, the repertoire was profiled, and TCRdb retains in-frame clones only, with some absent. Its table lists approximately 41,000 clones. The material sequenced was blood buffy coat. The receptors come from a woman between 18 and 75 years old with a cervical HPV16 infection that either progressed to CIN3+ or cleared (not recorded which).

A word on this clone: The read comes to an end 3 residues before the CDR3 does, leaving the germline J gene to fill in the end. This sequence joins TRBV19 and TRBJ1-4; 7 nucleotides agree with TRBD1. The germline V gene has CDR1 LNHDA and CDR2 SQIVND (reference sequence). The CDR3 extends over 13 amino acids. V trimming: 4 bases; J trimming: 8 bases; junction bases outside the gene matches: 4. CDR3 amino acids: CASSTGTVEKLFF. The covered CDR3 bases are TGTGCCAGTAGTACGGGGACAGTAGAAAAA.

In regard to this clone: The DNA ends 3 residues before the CDR3 does, and the rest of the CDR3 is filled in from the germline J gene. The V call is TRBV20-1, the J call TRBJ2-7; D unresolved. Germline CDR1 reads DFQATT; CDR2 reads SNEGSKA (reference sequence). V was trimmed by 2 bases and J by 2 bases, leaving 16 bases between them. CDR3 length equals 15 residues. Here the CDR3 reads CSARLLATITYEQYF. The part of the CDR3 DNA that was read is TGCAGTGCTAGACTCTTGGCAACCATCACCTACGAG.

A remark on this clone: The read ends 3 residues before the CDR3 terminus; that terminus is restored from the germline J gene. V is TRBV9 and J is TRBJ2-4; 11 positions match TRBD2. CDR3 length: 15 amino acids. Germline lookup yields CDR1 SGDLS and CDR2 YYNGEE. Trimming cost V 2 bases and J 6 bases; bases outside gene matches: 4. The part of the CDR3 DNA that was read is TGTGCCAGCAGCGTTAGCGGGGGGGAAGTAAACATT. Its translation: CASSVSGGEVNI. The full-length CDR3 reads as CASSVSGGEVNIQYF.

In the case of this clone: The CDR3 end lies 3 residues beyond the end of the read and is filled in from the germline J gene. This chain joins TRBV7-6 and TRBJ1-1; D gene uncertain. Germline V gene lookup returns CDR1 SGHVS and CDR2 FNYEAQ. The CDR3 covers 14 residues. The sequenced part of the CDR3 DNA is TGTGCCAGCAGCTTAGGAGAACTAGATTCGGAA. This codes for CASSLGELDSE. The complete CDR3 sequence is CASSLGELDSEAFF.

Remarks on this clone: The sequence runs out 3 residues before the end of the CDR3; the remainder is reconstructed from the germline J gene. This chain joins TRBV6-4 and TRBJ2-3; 9 nucleotides agree with TRBD1. The CDR3 consists of 18 residues. The germline gives CDR1 MRHNA, CDR2 SNTAGT. V lost 0 bases, J lost 6 bases, and 13 bases stayed unmatched. The sequenced part of the CDR3 DNA is TGTGCCAGCAGTGACTCGAGAGGGACAGGGCTCTCAGGGGATACG. This translates into CASSDSRGTGLSGDT. The complete CDR3 sequence is CASSDSRGTGLSGDTQYF.

Concerning this clone: The CDR3 end is not reached by the read, which stops 3 residues before it; the germline J gene fills it in. The genes are TRBV29-1 and TRBJ1-2; D unresolved. CDR3 length: 11 residues. V gave up 6 bases and J gave up 2 bases, with 7 bases separating them. Germline CDR1 and CDR2: SQVTM and ANQGSEA. CDR3 amino acids: CSVTENYGYTF. Incomplete CDR3 DNA: TGCAGCGTAACAGAAAACTATGGC.

Note on this clone: The sequence runs out 3 residues before the end of the CDR3; the remainder is reconstructed from the germline J gene. The gene calls are TRBV29-1 and TRBJ1-1, with TRBD1 identical over 11 bases. There are 16 residues in the CDR3. The V gene's germline CDR1 is SQVTM and CDR2 ANQGSEA. J gave up 0 bases and V 7 bases, and 10 bases lay outside the gene matches. CDR3 in amino acids: CSASGTGGGVNTEAFF. Partial CDR3 DNA: TGCAGCGCCTCCGGGACAGGGGGAGGGGTGAACACTGAA.

A word on this clone: Sequencing ends 3 residues short of the CDR3 end; the germline J gene provides the rest. The identical CDR3 is also encoded by other nucleotide sequences in the sample. This chain links TRBV7-6 with TRBJ2-7, with TRBD2 matching over 7 bases. V lost 2 bases to trimming and J lost 4 bases; unmatched junction nucleotides: 5. This CDR3 comprises 14 residues. Germline V gene sequence: CDR1 SGHVS, CDR2 FNYEAQ. The CDR3 region is CASSLKAGWYEQYF. CDR3 bases read: TGTGCCAGCAGCTTAAAAGCGGGGTGGTACGAG.

As for this clone: With the read ending 3 residues before the CDR3 end, the germline J gene is used to fill in that end. This chain uses TRBV20-1 with TRBJ2-1, with 10 bases aligning to TRBD2. The CDR3 is 17 amino acids. Germline CDR1 is DFQATT and CDR2 is SNEGSKA (reference sequence). After removal of 6 bases from V and 8 bases from J, the junction contained 19 bases not matched to a gene. CDR3 DNA (partial): TGCAGTGCGCAAGCCGGACTAGCGGTTATTAAGGCCCATGAG. It translates to CSAQAGLAVIKAHE. The complete CDR3 protein is CSAQAGLAVIKAHEQFF.